Listed below are T cell receptor beta chains from one sample, sequenced in a study of CD8 T cells in ankylosing spondylitis. TCRdb independently ran MiXCR on the 5' RACE reads; one entry per CDR3 protein. The sample records fewer than 200,000 distinct CDR3 sequences, roughly 18% being singletons. The sequenced sample consisted of blood, either unsorted or a sorted T cell fraction (not recorded which). These receptor sequences come from a male donor under 35 with ankylosing spondylitis or in good health (not recorded which). Each CDR3 is given with its conserved first and last residue. A D gene is named only where the DNA matches it firmly. Expanded clones are given a class, and other clones once, few, many or no size at all.

>TRBV28|TRBJ2-7|-|many
TGTGCCAGCAGTCCCGGAGGGTTGCGCTCCTACGAGCAGTACTTC
CASSPGGLRSYEQYF
>TRBV7-2|TRBJ2-3|TRBD2|many
TGTGCCAGCAGCCAAAGCGGGGGGCGCTCAGATACGCAGTATTTT
CASSQSGGRSDTQYF
>TRBV7-9|TRBJ2-1|TRBD1|many
TGTGCCAGCAGCTTAGACAGGGGGCAAGCCCGCAATGAGCAGTTCTTC
CASSLDRGQARNEQFF
>TRBV20-1|TRBJ2-5|TRBD2|many
TGCAGTGCTAGAGATGGGACTAGCGGGTATCAAGAGACCCAGTACTTC
CSARDGTSGYQETQYF
>TRBV30|TRBJ2-5|-|-
TGTGCCTGGAGTGTCTTGGACAGTCGGGAAGAGACCCAGTACTTC
CAWSVLDSREETQYF
>TRBV7-9|TRBJ2-7|-|many
TGTGCCAGCAGCTTAGAACCAAGCAACGAGCAGTACTTC
CASSLEPSNEQYF
>TRBV20-1|TRBJ2-1|TRBD2|-
TGCAGTGCTAATACAAAAGCCGGGACTAGTTACAATGAGCAGTTCTTC
CSANTKAGTSYNEQFF
>TRBV28|TRBJ2-1|TRBD2|-
TGTGCCAGCAGTCCGGGACTAGATGACAATGAGCAGTTCTTC
CASSPGLDDNEQFF
>TRBV20-1|TRBJ2-1|TRBD1|many
TGCAGTGCACCGGACAGGTCCTACAATGAGCAGTTCTTC
CSAPDRSYNEQFF
>TRBV7-8|TRBJ2-1|-|many
TGTGCCAGCAGCTTAGGGACGGGTGGCGACAATGAGCAGTTCTTC
CASSLGTGGDNEQFF
>TRBV12-3/TRBV12-4|TRBJ2-5|TRBD2|many
TGTGCCAGCAGTTCTTCCGGGACTAGGGGCGGGAAGACCCAGTACTTC
CASSSSGTRGGKTQYF
>TRBV7-3|TRBJ2-3|TRBD2|many
TGTGCCAGCAGCTTAACGGCCAGCGGGAGGGCCGGAGATACGCAGTATTTT
CASSLTASGRAGDTQYF
>TRBV29-1|TRBJ2-3|-|few
TGCAGCGTGGCCGGACGGTACACAGATACGCAGTATTTT
CSVAGRYTDTQYF
>TRBV5-1|TRBJ2-2|-|many
TGCGCCAGCAGCTTGGTTTGGGGGAACACCGGGGAGCTGTTTTTT
CASSLVWGNTGELFF
>TRBV27|TRBJ2-4|-|-
TGTGCCAGCAGTTTTGGAGGGGTTAGAAACATTCAGTACTTC
CASSFGGVRNIQYF
>TRBV2|TRBJ2-1|-|many
TGTGCCAGCAGTGCTCTGCGGACCTACAATGAGCAGTTCTTC
CASSALRTYNEQFF
>TRBV29-1|TRBJ2-7|-|many
TGCAGCGGGGGCTACGAGCAGTACTTC
CSGGYEQYF
>TRBV15|TRBJ2-3|TRBD2|many
TGTGCCACCAGCGGGGGAGAGCGGGGGCCCACAGATACGCAGTATTTT
CATSGGERGPTDTQYF
>TRBV7-9|TRBJ2-1|-|many
TGTGCCAGCAGTCCTAGCGTTACCTACAATGAGCAGTTCTTC
CASSPSVTYNEQFF
>TRBV20-1|TRBJ1-1|-|many
TGCAGTGCTAGAGATTTGGGATTGAACACTGAAGCTTTCTTT
CSARDLGLNTEAFF
>TRBV27|TRBJ2-7|TRBD2|few
TGTGCCAGCAGTTTAAGGCCAGGAACTACGGGAGGTCACTACGAGCAGTACTTC
CASSLRPGTTGGHYEQYF
>TRBV18|TRBJ2-7|-|-
TGTGCCAGCTCAGCATCCTACGAGCAGTACTTC
CASSASYEQYF
>TRBV29-1|TRBJ2-5|-|few
TGCAGCGTTGAAGACCCTAGCGACCAAGAGACCCAGTACTTC
CSVEDPSDQETQYF
>TRBV9|TRBJ1-2|-|many
TGTGCCAGCAGCGTAGGAGCGGCAGGACCTCCTAACTATGGCTACACCTTC
CASSVGAAGPPNYGYTF
>TRBV10-3|TRBJ2-5|TRBD2|many
TGTGCCTTAGGGACCGGGGGGATGGAGACCCAGTACTTC
CALGTGGMETQYF
>TRBV9|TRBJ1-1|TRBD1|-
TGTGCCAGCAGCGTAGCACCCAGGGGGCAGGGTGAAGCTTTCTTT
CASSVAPRGQGEAFF
>TRBV7-2|TRBJ2-7|TRBD1|few
TGTGCCAGCAGCCCCGGCAAGCCGGGACAGACTGTATACGAGCAGTACTTC
CASSPGKPGQTVYEQYF
>TRBV20-1|TRBJ2-1|-|-
TGCAGTGCCCGCCCCTACCCAGGCAATGAGCAGTTCTTC
CSARPYPGNEQFF
>TRBV7-9|TRBJ2-1|-|-
TGTGCCAGCGTTGGGGCGGGGAGCTACAATGAGCAGTTCTTC
CASVGAGSYNEQFF
>TRBV12-3/TRBV12-4|TRBJ2-1|TRBD2|many
TGTGCCAGCGGGACTAGCGGTTACAATGAGCAGTTCTTC
CASGTSGYNEQFF
>TRBV27|TRBJ1-4|-|-
TGTGCCAGCAGTTTAGCCCAAAACCCGGGACGGTCAGGGGAAAAACTGTTTTTT
CASSLAQNPGRSGEKLFF
>TRBV27|TRBJ2-3|TRBD2|-
TGTGCCAGCAGTTTTCTAGCGGGCCTTCTAGATACGCAGTATTTT
CASSFLAGLLDTQYF
>TRBV20-1|TRBJ2-7|-|many
TGCAGCGCAGAGGGCAGAACATACGAGCAGTACTTC
CSAEGRTYEQYF
>TRBV11-2|TRBJ2-4|-|many
TGTGCCAGCAGCTTAGATCCCGCCGACATTCAGTACTTC
CASSLDPADIQYF
>TRBV5-1|TRBJ2-1|TRBD1|many
TGCGCCAGCAGGGCCGGGACAGCCTACAATGAGCAGTTCTTC
CASRAGTAYNEQFF